This is a list of T cell receptor beta chains from one sample in a study of control samples from healthy donors and cancer patients. The repertoire was sequenced with immunoSEQ multiplex PCR; TCRdb's copy has only in-frame clones and lacks some. The sample contains some 28,000 clones, 70% to 85% of which appear only once. Sample: PBMCs. These receptors were taken from a man in his fifties or sixties with head and neck cancer. CDR3s include the opening cysteine and the closing phenylalanine or tryptophan. A D gene is named only where the DNA matches it firmly. Only part of the rows carry a size: once, few, many, or a class if the clone is expanded.

j_gene | d_gene | v_gene | len | abundance | CDR3nt | CDR3aa
TRBJ2-3 | TRBD2 | TRBV18 | 16 | - | TGTGCCAGCTCATTCAGCGGGAGTGGTGGCTCGGATACGCAGTATTTT | CASSFSGSGGSDTQYF
TRBJ2-3 | - | TRBV19 | 15 | - | TGTGCCAGTAGTAGAAATCGGGTTGGCACAGATACGCAGTATTTT | CASSRNRVGTDTQYF
TRBJ2-5 | TRBD2 | TRBV11-2 | 16 | - | TGTGCCAGCAGCTTAGTCGGCGGGAGCTCTCAAGAGACCCAGTACTTC | CASSLVGGSSQETQYF
TRBJ1-5 | - | TRBV19 | 16 | - | TGTGCCAGTAGGCCGCGATACAGGGACAGCAATCAGCCCCAGCATTTT | CASRPRYRDSNQPQHF
TRBJ2-5 | - | TRBV19 | 13 | - | TGTGCCAGTAGTCCTGGAGGGGGAGAGACCCAGTACTTC | CASSPGGGETQYF
TRBJ2-1 | TRBD1 | TRBV29-1 | 14 | - | TGCAGCGTTGAACTTTGGGGACAGGGCAATGAGCAGTTCTTC | CSVELWGQGNEQFF
TRBJ1-5 | - | TRBV15 | 16 | few | TGTGCCACCAGCAGAGAGGGCAGAAAAAGCAATCAGCCCCAGCATTTT | CATSREGRKSNQPQHF
TRBJ2-7 | TRBD2 | TRBV7-9 | 11 | few | TGTGCCAGCAGCGATCTAGCGGGACAGTACTTC | CASSDLAGQYF
TRBJ2-7 | - | TRBV6-6 | 12 | few | TGTGCCAGCCGGAGGGACCTCTACGAGCAGTACTTC | CASRRDLYEQYF
TRBJ2-5 | - | TRBV18 | 14 | - | TGTGCCAGCTCACCACCGGACGTGAGAGAGACCCAGTACTTC | CASSPPDVRETQYF
TRBJ1-2 | - | TRBV3-1/TRBV3-2 | 14 | - | TGTGCCAGCCCCCATGCGGGGATGGACTATGGCTACACCTTC | CASPHAGMDYGYTF
TRBJ2-2 | TRBD1 | TRBV5-6 | 15 | - | TGTGCCAGCAGCCCCTTGACAGGGGACACCGGGGAGCTGTTTTTT | CASSPLTGDTGELFF
TRBJ2-5 | - | TRBV7-2 | 13 | once | TGTGCCAGCACGGGCTACCTACAAGAGACCCAGTACTTC | CASTGYLQETQYF
TRBJ1-2 | - | TRBV6-5 | 16 | - | TGTGCCAGCAGTTACTCGAGGCTGCGGGGTAACTATGGCTACACCTTC | CASSYSRLRGNYGYTF
TRBJ1-3 | - | TRBV6-6 | 13 | - | TGTGCCAGCAGTGAGAGCTCTGGAAACACCATATATTTT | CASSESSGNTIYF
TRBJ2-1 | TRBD1 | TRBV28 | 15 | - | TGTGCCAGCAGTCGCTCGGACAGGAATAACAATGAGCAGTTCTTC | CASSRSDRNNNEQFF
TRBJ1-1 | - | TRBV30 | 12 | - | TGTGCCTCCGGACGGCCGAACACTGAAGCTTTCTTT | CASGRPNTEAFF
TRBJ2-3 | - | TRBV9 | 12 | - | TGTGCCAGCAGCGTAGGTCCGGGGGCGCAGTATTTT | CASSVGPGAQYF
TRBJ2-5 | - | TRBV7-2 | 14 | - | TGTGCCACCGAGCAAGGGGCAGGGACAGAGACCCAGTACTTC | CATEQGAGTETQYF
TRBJ2-3 | TRBD2 | TRBV19 | 14 | - | TGTGCCAGCCGACTAGCGGCGAGCACAGATACGCAGTATTTT | CASRLAASTDTQYF
TRBJ2-1 | - | TRBV28 | 10 | - | TGTGCCAGCAGACACAATGAGCAGTTCTTC | CASRHNEQFF
TRBJ2-2 | TRBD1 | TRBV24-1 | 16 | - | TGTGCCACCAGTGATTTCGGACAGGGTGGGAGCGGGGAGCTGTTTTTT | CATSDFGQGGSGELFF
TRBJ1-1 | - | TRBV27 | 16 | - | TGTGCCAGCAGTTTCTTGAGCGGACATGCGGACACTGAAGCTTTCTTT | CASSFLSGHADTEAFF
TRBJ2-1 | - | TRBV29-1 | 15 | - | TGCAGCGTTGGATCGACTAGTCGGTTTCGCGGTGAGCAGTTCTTC | CSVGSTSRFRGEQFF
TRBJ2-6 | TRBD1 | TRBV6-2/TRBV6-3 | 17 | - | TGTGCCAGCAGTTACTTGGGGACAGGGTATGGGGCCAACGTCCTGACTTTC | CASSYLGTGYGANVLTF
TRBJ1-1 | - | TRBV21-1 | 14 | - | TGTGCCAGCAGCAAAGGAGACGGGCAGGGGGAGGCTTTCTTT | CASSKGDGQGEAFF
TRBJ1-2 | - | TRBV18 | 16 | - | TGTGCCAGCTCACCGGATCAGGGAATTCCAAGCTATGGCTACACCTTC | CASSPDQGIPSYGYTF
TRBJ1-1 | - | TRBV27 | 13 | - | TGTGCCAGCAGCCGTGGGCCCTACACTGAAGCTTTCTTT | CASSRGPYTEAFF
TRBJ2-5 | - | TRBV5-1 | 14 | - | TGCGCCAGCAGCTATGACAGCCAGCAAGAGACCCAGTACTTC | CASSYDSQQETQYF